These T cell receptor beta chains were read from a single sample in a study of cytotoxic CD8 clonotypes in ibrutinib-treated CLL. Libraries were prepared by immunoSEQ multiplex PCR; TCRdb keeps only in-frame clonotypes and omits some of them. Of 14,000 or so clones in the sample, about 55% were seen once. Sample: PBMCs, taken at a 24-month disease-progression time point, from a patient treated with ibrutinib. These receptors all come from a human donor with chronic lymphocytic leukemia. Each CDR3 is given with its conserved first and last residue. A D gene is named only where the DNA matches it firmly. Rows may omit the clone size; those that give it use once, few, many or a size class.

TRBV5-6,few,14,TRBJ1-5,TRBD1,CASSLQGINQPQHF,TGTGCCAGCAGCCTACAGGGGATCAATCAGCCCCAGCATTTT
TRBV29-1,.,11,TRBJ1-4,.,CSVSGDVELFF,TGCAGCGTTTCAGGGGACGTGGAACTGTTTTTT
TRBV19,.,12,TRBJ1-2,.,CAIRTANYGYTF,TGTGCCATCCGGACAGCTAACTATGGCTACACCTTC
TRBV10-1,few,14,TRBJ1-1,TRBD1,CASSAEGASTEAFF,TGCGCCAGCAGTGCTGAGGGGGCGAGCACTGAAGCTTTCTTT
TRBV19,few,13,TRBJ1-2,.,CASSIGRGYGYTF,TGTGCCAGTAGTATCGGCCGAGGCTATGGCTACACCTTC
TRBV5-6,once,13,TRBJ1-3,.,CASSLSSGNTIYF,TGTGCCAGCAGCCTTAGCTCTGGAAACACCATATATTTT
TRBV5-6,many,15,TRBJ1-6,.,CASSNDGMGDSPLHF,TGTGCCAGCAGCAACGACGGGATGGGGGATTCACCCCTCCACTTT
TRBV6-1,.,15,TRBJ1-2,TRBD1,CASSARDRGNYGYTF,TGTGCCAGCAGTGCCCGGGACAGGGGAAACTATGGCTACACCTTC
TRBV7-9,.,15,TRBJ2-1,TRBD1,CASGNRDRSYDEQFF,TGTGCCAGCGGAAATAGGGACAGAAGTTACGATGAGCAGTTCTTC
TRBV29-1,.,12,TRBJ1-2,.,CSVVSAEFGYTF,TGCAGCGTTGTCTCGGCGGAGTTCGGCTACACCTTC
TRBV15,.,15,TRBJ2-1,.,CATSRSRGRNNEQFF,TGTGCCACCAGCAGAAGCAGGGGCAGGAACAATGAGCAGTTCTTC
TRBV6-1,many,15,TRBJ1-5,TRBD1,CASSEFGLGGQPQHF,TGTGCCAGCAGTGAATTCGGCCTAGGGGGCCAGCCCCAGCATTTT
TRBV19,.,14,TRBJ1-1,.,CASSIGGANTEAFF,TGTGCCAGTAGTATAGGAGGGGCGAACACTGAAGCTTTCTTT
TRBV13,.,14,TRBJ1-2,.,CASSYRRSSTGYTF,TGTGCCAGCAGCTACCGGCGCAGTTCGACTGGCTACACCTTC
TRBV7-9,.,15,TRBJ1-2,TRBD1,CASSPRGQGVVGYTF,TGTGCCAGCAGCCCTCGAGGGCAGGGGGTGGTTGGCTACACCTTC
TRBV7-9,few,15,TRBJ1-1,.,CASSLGEGVETEAFF,TGTGCCAGCAGCTTAGGGGAGGGGGTAGAGACTGAAGCTTTCTTT
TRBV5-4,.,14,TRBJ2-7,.,CASSQDIGSYEQYF,TGTGCCAGCAGCCAGGACATCGGCTCCTACGAGCAGTACTTC
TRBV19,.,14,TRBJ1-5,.,CASKPGLLNQPQHF,TGTGCCAGTAAGCCGGGGCTCTTGAATCAGCCCCAGCATTTT
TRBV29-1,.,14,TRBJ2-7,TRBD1,CSAFSGTGGLEQYF,TGCAGCGCCTTCTCCGGGACAGGGGGCCTCGAGCAGTACTTC
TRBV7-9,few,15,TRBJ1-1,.,CASSLGFGMNTEAFF,TGTGCCAGCAGCTTAGGTTTCGGTATGAACACTGAAGCTTTCTTT
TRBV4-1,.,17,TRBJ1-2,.,CASSQEDSWGLFYGYTF,TGCGCCAGCAGCCAAGAGGACAGTTGGGGGCTTTTTTATGGCTACACCTTC
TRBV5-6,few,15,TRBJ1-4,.,CASGVLSATNEKLFF,TGTGCCTCCGGGGTCCTTTCCGCAACTAATGAAAAACTGTTTTTT
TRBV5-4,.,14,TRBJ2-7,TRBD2,CASSSAGTSNEQYF,TGTGCCAGCAGCTCAGCCGGGACTAGCAACGAGCAGTACTTC
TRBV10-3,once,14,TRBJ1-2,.,CAIKATTDTYGYTF,TGTGCCATCAAGGCCACAACTGATACCTATGGCTACACCTTC
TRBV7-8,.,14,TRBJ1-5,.,CASSLKVSNQPQHF,TGTGCCAGCAGCTTGAAGGTGAGCAATCAGCCCCAGCATTTT
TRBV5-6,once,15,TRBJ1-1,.,CASSLGPGTGTEAFF,TGTGCCAGCAGCTTGGGGCCAGGGACGGGCACTGAAGCTTTCTTT
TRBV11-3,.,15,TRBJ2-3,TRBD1,CASSSRTGDTDTQYF,TGTGCCAGCAGCTCCAGGACAGGGGACACAGATACGCAGTATTTT
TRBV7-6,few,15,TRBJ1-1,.,CASSAEGRTNTEAFF,TGTGCCAGCAGCGCCGAGGGTAGGACCAACACTGAAGCTTTCTTT
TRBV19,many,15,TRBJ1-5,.,CASRKGTGPNQPQHF,TGTGCCAGTAGAAAGGGCACAGGGCCAAATCAGCCCCAGCATTTT
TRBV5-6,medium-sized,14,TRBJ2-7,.,CASSTGSSTYEQYF,TGTGCCAGCAGCACAGGGTCCTCAACCTACGAGCAGTACTTC
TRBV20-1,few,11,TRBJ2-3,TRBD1,CSARDSGQEPF,TGCAGTGCTAGAGATTCCGGACAGGAACCCTTT
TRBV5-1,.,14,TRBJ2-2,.,CASSARLGTGELFF,TGCGCCAGCAGCGCCCGGTTGGGCACCGGGGAGCTGTTTTTT
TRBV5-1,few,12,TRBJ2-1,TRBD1,CASSPQGNEQFF,TGCGCCAGCAGCCCACAGGGGAACGAGCAGTTCTTC
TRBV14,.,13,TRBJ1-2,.,CASSQDRGYGYTF,TGTGCCAGCAGCCAAGATCGGGGGTATGGCTACACCTTC
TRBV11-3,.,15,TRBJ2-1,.,CASRRNSGSYNEQFF,TGTGCCAGCAGACGTAATAGCGGCTCCTACAATGAGCAGTTCTTC
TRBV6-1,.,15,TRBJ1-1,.,CASSLWTRGNTEAFF,TGTGCCAGCAGTCTCTGGACAAGGGGGAACACTGAAGCTTTCTTT
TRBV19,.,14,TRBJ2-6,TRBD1,CASSLRDRVNVLTF,TGTGCCAGTAGTCTCCGGGACAGGGTAAACGTCCTGACTTTC
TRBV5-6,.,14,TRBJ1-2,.,CASSRDRQIYGYTF,TGTGCCAGCAGCCGTGACAGGCAAATCTATGGCTACACCTTC
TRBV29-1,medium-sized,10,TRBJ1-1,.,CSVGGTEAFF,TGCAGCGTTGGAGGGACTGAAGCTTTCTTT
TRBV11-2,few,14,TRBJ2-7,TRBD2,CASSSTGGSYEQYF,TGTGCCAGCAGCTCAACGGGGGGGTCCTACGAGCAGTACTTC
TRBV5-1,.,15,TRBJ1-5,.,CASSLSWGAGQPQHF,TGCGCCAGCAGCCTGTCGTGGGGGGCAGGTCAGCCCCAGCATTTT
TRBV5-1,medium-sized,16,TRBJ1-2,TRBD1,CASSLTGQGGNYGYTF,TGCGCCAGCAGCTTGACCGGACAGGGGGGTAACTATGGCTACACCTTC
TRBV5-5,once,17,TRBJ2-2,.,CASSYVLGAGLGGELFF,TGTGCCAGCAGCTACGTTTTAGGTGCAGGTCTGGGCGGGGAGCTGTTTTTT
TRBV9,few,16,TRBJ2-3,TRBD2,CASSVVASGDTDTQYF,TGTGCCAGCAGCGTAGTAGCTAGCGGGGACACAGATACGCAGTATTTT
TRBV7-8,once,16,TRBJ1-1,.,CASSFFTGTGNTEAFF,TGTGCCAGCAGCTTCTTTACCGGGACGGGGAACACTGAAGCTTTCTTT
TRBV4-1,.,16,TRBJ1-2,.,CASSQVGGVANYGYTF,TGCGCCAGCAGCCAAGTCGGAGGGGTAGCTAACTATGGCTACACCTTC
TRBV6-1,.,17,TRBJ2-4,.,CASSEAGVALAKNIQYF,TGTGCCAGCAGTGAAGCGGGGGTTGCTCTAGCCAAAAACATTCAGTACTTC
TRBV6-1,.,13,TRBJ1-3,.,CASSEGRGNTIYF,TGTGCCAGCAGTGAAGGCCGGGGAAACACCATATATTTT
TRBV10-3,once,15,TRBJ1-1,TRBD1,CAISSGTVMNTEAFF,TGTGCCATCAGTTCCGGGACAGTCATGAACACTGAAGCTTTCTTT